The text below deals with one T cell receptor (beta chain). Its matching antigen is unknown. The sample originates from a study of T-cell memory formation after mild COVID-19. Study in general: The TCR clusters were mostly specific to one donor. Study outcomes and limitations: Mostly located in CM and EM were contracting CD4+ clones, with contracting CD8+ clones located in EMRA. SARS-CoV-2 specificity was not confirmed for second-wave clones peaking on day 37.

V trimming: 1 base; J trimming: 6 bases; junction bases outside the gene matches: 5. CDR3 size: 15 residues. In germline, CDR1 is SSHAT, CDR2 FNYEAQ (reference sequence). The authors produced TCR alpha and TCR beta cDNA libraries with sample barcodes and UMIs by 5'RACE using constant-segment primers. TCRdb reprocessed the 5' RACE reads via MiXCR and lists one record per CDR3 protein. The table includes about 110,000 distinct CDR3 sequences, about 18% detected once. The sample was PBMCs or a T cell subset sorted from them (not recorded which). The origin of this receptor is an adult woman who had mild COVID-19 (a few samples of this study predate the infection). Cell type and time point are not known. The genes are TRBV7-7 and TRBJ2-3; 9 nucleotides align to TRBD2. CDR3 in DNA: TGTGCCAGCAGCTTAGATGTAGCGGGGGCGGATACGCAGTATTTT. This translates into CASSLDVAGADTQYF.